The 15 T cell receptor beta chains below were found in one sample sequenced in a study of CD8+CD57+ T cells in acquired aplastic anemia (dated by TCRdb to 2016 to 2018). Sequencing relied on an Illumina HiSeq 2000. TCR beta VDJ combination and CDR3 sequence profiling used genomic DNA as the template. TCRdb trimmed the raw reads at Q25, called clones with MiXCR and kept productive beta chains. Each entry is one CDR3 protein sequence, shown with its most common DNA and genes. The sample table lists about 150,000 distinct CDR3 sequences, 41% of them with a count of one. 8% to 9.5% of the sample is taken by the ten largest. The specimen sequenced was sorted CD4+, CD8+, or CD8+CD57+ T cells (not recorded which) from PBMCs. The receptors here all came from a human donor in good health, serving as a control.

The chain carries TRBV19 and TRBJ2-7; 8 nucleotides match TRBD1. Germline values: CDR1 LNHDA, CDR2 SQIVND (reference sequence). The CDR3 is 13 amino acids. Trimming cost V 6 bases and J 6 bases; bases outside gene matches: 7. This CDR3 reads CASRPGGLSEQYF. The CDR3 DNA reads TGTGCCAGTAGGCCAGGGGGCTTGAGCGAGCAGTACTTC.

Regarding this clonotype: This clone may be a read error of a much larger clone one base away. The V call is TRBV5-1, the J call TRBJ1-2; tentatively, D is TRBD1 (5 bases). There are 15 residues in the CDR3. V was trimmed by 0 bases and J by 7 bases, leaving 16 bases between them. The V gene's germline CDR1 is SGHRS and CDR2 YFSETQ. This CDR3 is CASSLAVGDLCGYTF. The CDR3 nucleotides read TGCGCCAGCAGCTTGGCCGTGGGGGACCTCTGTGGCTACACCTTC.

V usage is TRBV24-1 and J usage is TRBJ2-1; 9 bases agree with TRBD2. CDR3 length equals 20 residues. The trim removed 7 bases at V and 0 bases at J, leaving 18 bases unmatched. The germline V gene has CDR1 KGHDR and CDR2 SFDVKD. CDR3 in DNA: TGTGCCACCAGCGACTTTAGGGCTAGCGGGGAGGCCGGCTCCTACAATGAGCAGTTCTTC. It yields the protein CATSDFRASGEAGSYNEQFF.

V and J are TRBV29-1 and TRBJ1-2; possibly TRBD1 for D (5 bases). Trimming stripped 3 bases from V and 4 bases from J, with 18 bases between. The germline CDR1 and CDR2 sequences are SQVTM and ANQGSEA. The CDR3 is 15 residues long. DNA for the CDR3: TGCAGCGTTGAGGGAGACAGATTAGGGAGCTATGGCTACACCTTC. Amino acid sequence: CSVEGDRLGSYGYTF.

This clonotype occurred many times. CDR3 nucleotides: TGCAGTGCTAGAGTTGCGGTTGCCTATGGCTACACCTTC. This sequence encodes CSARVAVAYGYTF. This chain connects TRBV20-1 to TRBJ1-2, with no clear D. The germline V gene has CDR1 DFQATT and CDR2 SNEGSKA (reference sequence). This CDR3 has 13 amino acids. Trimming removed 1 base from V and 4 bases from J, with 10 bases in between.

This clonotype was counted at least ten times. This rearrangement joins TRBV20-1 to TRBJ1-4; D is unclear. Germline CDR1 and CDR2: DFQATT and SNEGSKA (reference sequence). This CDR3 region has 14 residues. Between the trimmed V and J ends, which lost 6 bases and 3 bases, there was a span of 14 bases. CDR3 sequence: CSALRASSNEKLFF. Written as DNA, the CDR3 is TGCAGTGCACTTCGGGCTTCATCTAATGAAAAACTGTTTTTT.

The CDR3, as DNA: TGTGCCACCAGCAGTTTGGCTAGCGGGAACATTCAGTACTTC. Protein product: CATSSLASGNIQYF. The chain recombines TRBV15 with TRBJ2-4, with 8 nucleotides matching TRBD2. From germline, CDR1 is LNHNV and CDR2 YYDKDF (reference sequence). With 3 bases clipped from V and 7 bases from J, the junction kept 5 bases outside the gene matches. This CDR3 has 14 amino acids. The full variable domain, completed using reference TRBV15 and TRBJ2-4, is DAMVIQNPRYQVTQFGKPVTLSCSQTLNHNVMYWYQQKSSQAPKLLFHYYDKDFNNEADTPDNFQSRRPNTSFCFLDIRSPGLGDTAMYLCATSSLASGNIQYFGAGTRLSVL.

In this sample, this clonotype turned up many times. V and J are TRBV20-1 and TRBJ2-3, with D hard to call. This CDR3 is 15 amino acids long. Trimming removed 3 bases from V and 0 bases from J, with 13 bases in between. Germline V gene sequence: CDR1 DFQATT, CDR2 SNEGSKA (reference sequence). In DNA form, the CDR3 reads TGCAGTGCTAGCCTGGGCGCTTCGAGCACAGATACGCAGTATTTT. Amino acids: CSASLGASSTDTQYF.

The chain joins TRBV19 to TRBJ1-5; 7 bases are a match to TRBD1. Germline loops: CDR1 LNHDA, CDR2 SQIVND (reference sequence). J was trimmed by 2 bases and V by 8 bases; bases with no gene match: 3. The CDR3 is made up of 13 amino acids. CDR3 loop: CASLDRGNQPQHF. In DNA form, the CDR3 reads TGTGCCAGTCTTGACAGGGGCAATCAGCCCCAGCATTTT.

Only a few counts were recorded for this clonotype. It may be a read error: a sequence one base away is much more abundant. The chain couples TRBV25-1 to TRBJ1-1; TRBD1 might be the D (5 bases). This CDR3 region has 14 residues. CDR1 MGHDK and CDR2 SYGVNS come from the germline V gene. Trimming removed 4 bases from V and 1 base from J, with 10 bases in between. The CDR3 DNA follows: TGTGCCAGCAGTGGATATGGGGGGAACACTGAAGCTTTCTTT. The encoded protein is CASSGYGGNTEAFF.

A remark on this clonotype: One base away lies a much larger clone, so this may be a sequencing read error. V and J are TRBV5-1 and TRBJ1-4; the D gene is possibly TRBD1 (6 bases). The length of the CDR3 is 14 residues. In germline, CDR1 is SGHRS, CDR2 YFSETQ. The CDR3 bases are TGCGCCAGCAGCACGGACAGCGGAGGTGAAAAACTGTCTTTT. It codes for CASSTDSGGEKLSF. Together with reference TRBV5-1 and TRBJ1-4, the CDR3 gives the full variable domain: KAGVTQTPRYLIKTRGQQVTLSCSPISGHRSVSWYQQTPGQGLQFLFEYFSETQRNKGNFPGRFSGRQFSNSRSEMNVSTLELGDSALYLCASSTDSGGEKLSFGSGTQLSVL.

The V and J genes are TRBV5-5 and TRBJ2-5; D gene unclear. V was clipped by 0 bases and J by 7 bases, with 16 bases between them. Germline V gene data show CDR1 as SGHKS and CDR2 as YYEKEE (reference sequence). The CDR3 runs to 15 residues. CDR3 nucleotide sequence: TGTGCCAGCAGCTTGGCCGGGCCCCCAATAGGGACCCAGTACTTC. Its protein is CASSLAGPPIGTQYF. The whole variable domain, filled in from reference TRBV5-5 and TRBJ2-5, reads DAGVTQSPTHLIKTRGQQVTLRCSPISGHKSVSWYQQVLGQGPQFIFQYYEKEERGRGNFPDRFSARQFPNYSSELNVNALLLGDSALYLCASSLAGPPIGTQYFGPGTRLLVL.

This clonotype was picked up one time. This sequence joins TRBV10-1 and TRBJ2-7; 12 nucleotides agree with TRBD2. This CDR3 spans 14 amino acids. Germline-derived CDR1 and CDR2 are WNHNN and SYGVQD (reference sequence). V lost 4 bases, J lost 4 bases, and 2 bases stayed unmatched. Here the CDR3 reads CASSGTSGIYEQYF. The CDR3 DNA is TGCGCCAGCAGTGGGACTAGCGGGATTTACGAGCAGTACTTC.

V is TRBV5-1 and J is TRBJ2-3; TRBD2 matches at 12 bases. V shed 4 bases and J 1 base; nucleotides not matched to a gene: 4. CDR1 and CDR2 (germline): SGHRS, YFSETQ. The CDR3 consists of 16 residues. The CDR3 reads CASSPGLAGRTDTQYF. The CDR3 coding sequence is TGCGCCAGCAGCCCCGGACTAGCGGGGCGCACAGATACGCAGTATTTT.

About this clonotype itself: The final CDR3 position lacks the conserved phenylalanine or tryptophan, pointing to a likely read error. V is TRBV2 and J is TRBJ2-2; D unclear. Germline loops: CDR1 SNHLY, CDR2 FYNNEI. V lost 5 bases and J 6 bases, leaving 16 bases between the germline ends. This CDR3 contains 15 residues. CDR3 nucleotide sequence: TGTGCCAGCAGTTACTCGAAGTCGGTCGCCGGGGAGCTGTTTCTT. Amino acid sequence: CASSYSKSVAGELFL.